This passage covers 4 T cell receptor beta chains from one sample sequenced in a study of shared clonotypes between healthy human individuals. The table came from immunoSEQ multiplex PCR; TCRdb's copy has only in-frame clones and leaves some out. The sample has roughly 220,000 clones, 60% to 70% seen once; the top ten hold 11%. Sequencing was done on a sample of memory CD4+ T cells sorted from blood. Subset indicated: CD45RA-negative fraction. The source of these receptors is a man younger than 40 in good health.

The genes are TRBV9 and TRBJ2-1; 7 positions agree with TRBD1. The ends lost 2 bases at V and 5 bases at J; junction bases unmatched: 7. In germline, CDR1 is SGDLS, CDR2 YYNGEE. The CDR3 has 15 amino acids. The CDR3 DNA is TGTGCCAGCAGCGTGACAGGGACCCCGAACAATGAGCAGTTCTTC. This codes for CASSVTGTPNNEQFF.

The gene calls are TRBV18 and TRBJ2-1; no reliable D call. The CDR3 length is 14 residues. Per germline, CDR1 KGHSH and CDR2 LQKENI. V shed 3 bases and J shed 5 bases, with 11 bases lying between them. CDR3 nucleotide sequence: TGTGCCAGCTCACCGGCCTTAAGTGACAATGAGCAGTTCTTC. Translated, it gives CASSPALSDNEQFF.

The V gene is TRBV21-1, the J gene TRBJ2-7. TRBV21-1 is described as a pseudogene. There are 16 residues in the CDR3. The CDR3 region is CASSKAGPKVGYEQYF. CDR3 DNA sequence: TGTGCCAGCAGCAAGGCCGGGCCTAAGGTGGGCTACGAGCAGTACTTC.

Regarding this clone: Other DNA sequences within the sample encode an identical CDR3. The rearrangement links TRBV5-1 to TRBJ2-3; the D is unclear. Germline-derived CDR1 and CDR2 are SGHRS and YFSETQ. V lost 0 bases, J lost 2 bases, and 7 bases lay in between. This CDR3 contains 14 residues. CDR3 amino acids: CASSLDSDTDTQYF. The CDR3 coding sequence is TGCGCCAGCAGCTTGGACAGTGACACAGATACGCAGTATTTT.